The table lists the clone carrying this T cell receptor (beta chain) with many counts. What it binds is unknown. MiXCR, run by TCRdb on the 5' RACE reads, gives a single entry per CDR3 protein. The data contain 400,000 to 650,000 distinct CDR3 sequences, approximately 22% of them singletons. The data were obtained in a study of identical twins. Study-level results: Beta clonotypes that were abundant in cord blood contained fewer insertions, a pattern absent from memory repertoires.

V lost 1 base, J lost 7 bases, and 3 bases stayed unmatched. The CDR3 extends over 13 amino acids. Looked up from germline, CDR1 is MNHEY and CDR2 is SVGAGI. These sequences were also reported in another study, on T cells expressing NK-cell markers. That work adds: As a fraction of CD8+ T cells, dominant NKG2C+ clonotypes reached about 1.0-8% in more than five donors. One observes that, in several donors, these clonotypes were also the leading ones within the CD3+CD56-NKG2C+ fraction.

The chain is built from TRBV6-5 and TRBJ2-7; 8 nucleotides agree with TRBD1. The TCR was taken from a young woman in good health. The sample consisted of CD4+ T cells sorted from blood. The CDR3 nucleotides read TGTGCCAGCAGTTACTTTGACAGGGGAGAGCAGTACTTC. Protein: CASSYFDRGEQYF.